This TCR beta chain was sequenced in a study of blood T cell repertoires in COVID-19. Across the whole study: Sites in the United States, Italy and Spain provided acute and convalescent COVID-19 samples.

Clones were read by immunoSEQ multiplex PCR, and TCRdb kept only the in-frame ones, dropping some. The sample lists about 32,000 clones, 87% seen once, with roughly 2.1% in the top ten. This clone appeared once. Sequences were obtained from peripheral blood. The clonotype comes from a man over 45 with active or convalescent COVID-19.

The DNA of the CDR3 is TGCGCCAGCAGCCAAGACTACGAGGGACAGGGTGACTATGGCTACACCTTC. It codes for CASSQDYEGQGDYGYTF. V is TRBV4-3 and J is TRBJ1-2; 9 nucleotides agree with TRBD1. In germline, CDR1 is LGHNA, CDR2 YSLEER. The CDR3 sequence is 17 residues long. V was clipped by 0 bases and J by 3 bases; unmatched bases: 8.